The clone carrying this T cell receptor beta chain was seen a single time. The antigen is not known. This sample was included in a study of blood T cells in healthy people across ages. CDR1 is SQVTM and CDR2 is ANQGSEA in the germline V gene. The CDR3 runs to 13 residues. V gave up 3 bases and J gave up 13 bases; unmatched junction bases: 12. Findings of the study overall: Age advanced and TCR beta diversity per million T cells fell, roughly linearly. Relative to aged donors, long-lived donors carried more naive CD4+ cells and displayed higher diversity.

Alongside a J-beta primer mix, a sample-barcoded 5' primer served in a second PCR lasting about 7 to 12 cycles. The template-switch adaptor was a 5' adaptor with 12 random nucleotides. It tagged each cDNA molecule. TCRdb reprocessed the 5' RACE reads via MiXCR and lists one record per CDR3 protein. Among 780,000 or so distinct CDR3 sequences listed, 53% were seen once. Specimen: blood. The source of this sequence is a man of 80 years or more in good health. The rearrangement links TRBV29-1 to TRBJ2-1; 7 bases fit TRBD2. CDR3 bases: TGCAGCGTTGAGACATCCCCGGGGGGAGACCAGTTCTTC. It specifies CSVETSPGGDQFF.